Following are 20 T cell receptor beta chains from one sample sequenced in a study of spatial heterogeneity in lung cancer. The time point here: sample taken at primary tumor resection. Tumor, nontumor lung or frozen PBMC supplied whole RNA that was sequenced unsorted. Using its own MiXCR run on the 5' RACE reads, TCRdb lists one record per CDR3 protein. The sample yields approximately 47,000 distinct CDR3 sequences, less than 8.5% seen once. The sequencing here drew on PBMCs, taken at surgery. The source of these receptors is a female donor with early-stage non-small cell lung cancer.

CDR3 residues: CSGYGTNYEQYF. Here the CDR3 DNA reads TGCAGCGGATACGGGACCAACTACGAGCAGTACTTC. The V and J genes are TRBV29-1 and TRBJ2-7; D may be TRBD1 or TRBD2 (5 bases each). V dropped 7 bases and J dropped 3 bases, with 13 bases sitting between them. Germline V gene sequence: CDR1 SQVTM, CDR2 ANQGSEA. The length of the CDR3 is 12 residues.

The chain carries TRBV9 and TRBJ2-2; 11 bases are shared with TRBD2. There are 16 residues in the CDR3. The germline CDR1 and CDR2 sequences are SGDLS and YYNGEE. V shed 3 bases and J 7 bases; nucleotides not matched to a gene: 8. The CDR3 region has the DNA TGTGCCAGCAGCGCCTCACTAGCGGGGGCGGACGGGGAGCTGTTTTTT. It specifies CASSASLAGADGELFF.

The V call is TRBV5-4, the J call TRBJ2-2; the match to TRBD2 covers 7 bases. Trimming removed 2 bases from V and 0 bases from J; junction bases left unmatched: 4. The CDR3 contains 16 residues. Germline V CDR1 and CDR2: SGHNT, YYREEE (reference sequence). CDR3: CASSFLAVSNTGELFF. CDR3 in DNA: TGTGCCAGCAGCTTCCTAGCGGTTTCGAACACCGGGGAGCTGTTTTTT.

J is TRBJ2-1 and V is TRBV9; 9 bases are a match to TRBD1. The junction had 12 bases not matched to a gene; V was cut back by 4 bases and J by 7 bases. Germline V gene data show CDR1 as SGDLS and CDR2 as YYNGEE. The CDR3 has 16 amino acids. CDR3 DNA sequence: TGTGCCAGCAGCCTCCTCACAGGGGGCGCAGGGAATGAGCAGTTCTTC. Its protein product is CASSLLTGGAGNEQFF.

This clonotype was found a few times. CDR3 sequence: CASSPGGNSYEQYF. DNA for the CDR3: TGTGCCAGCAGCCCAGGTGGGAACTCCTACGAGCAGTACTTC. The chain combines TRBV11-1 with TRBJ2-7, with D unresolved. Per germline, CDR1 SGHAT and CDR2 FQDESV (reference sequence). The CDR3 totals 14 residues. V was clipped by 5 bases and J by 0 bases, with 11 bases between them.

In its sample, this clonotype was seen a few times. The chain's CDR3 is CASIPYGTSYEKLFF. Written as DNA, the CDR3 is TGTGCCAGCATCCCATACGGGACAAGCTATGAAAAACTGTTTTTT. The J gene is TRBJ1-4, the V gene TRBV7-9, with D tentatively TRBD1 (6 bases). V lost 7 bases, J lost 6 bases, and 18 bases lay in between. Germline V CDR1 and CDR2: SEHNR, FQNEAQ (reference sequence). This CDR3 spans 15 amino acids.

Many counts were recorded for this clonotype. The chain recombines TRBV7-2 with TRBJ2-6, with a weak D call TRBD1 (6 bases). The CDR3 runs 16 residues. Germline V gives CDR1 SGHTA, CDR2 FQGNSA. Trimming removed 6 bases at V and 3 bases at J, with 15 bases between. CDR3 DNA sequence: TGTGCCAGCAGTACAGACAGGTCTCTTGGGGCCAACGTCCTGACTTTC. Amino acid sequence: CASSTDRSLGANVLTF.

This clonotype was observed a handful of times. The chain is built from TRBV5-4 and TRBJ2-1, with no clear D. V was trimmed by 1 base and J by 7 bases, leaving 9 bases between them. The V gene's germline CDR1 is SGHNT and CDR2 YYREEE (reference sequence). The CDR3 contains 13 residues. The CDR3: CASSLRVTNEQFF. The CDR3 DNA reads TGTGCCAGCAGCTTGCGGGTAACGAATGAGCAGTTCTTC.

This clonotype has only a few counts. The chain employs TRBV4-1 and TRBJ2-2; D gene unclear. V lost 0 bases and J lost 14, with 7 bases in between. Germline assignment: CDR1 MGHRA and CDR2 YSYEKL. The length of the CDR3 is 11 residues. The CDR3 spells CASSQDFVLFF. CDR3 nucleotide sequence: TGCGCCAGCAGCCAAGATTTCGTCCTGTTTTTT.

The chain has TRBV18 and TRBJ2-5, with TRBD2 identical over 8 bases. Germline CDR1 KGHSH, CDR2 LQKENI. The CDR3 runs to 21 residues. Trimming removed 4 bases from V and 2 bases from J; junction bases left unmatched: 24. CDR3 bases: TGTGCCAGCTCACGCCGGTTTCGGGAGGGGACCAGCGGGGGCGCACAAGAGACCCAGTACTTC. This encodes CASSRRFREGTSGGAQETQYF.

This clonotype came up once. V and J are TRBV7-2 and TRBJ1-2, with TRBD1 matching 10 bases. The length of the CDR3 is 15 residues. The J segment lost 3 bases and the V segment lost 3 bases, leaving 4 bases of the junction unmatched. Germline V CDR1 and CDR2: SGHTA, FQGNSA. CDR3 nucleotide sequence: TGTGCCAGCAGCTTTACCGGGACAGGGGACTATGGCTACACCTTC. Translating gives CASSFTGTGDYGYTF. Filled out from reference TRBV7-2 and TRBJ1-2, the complete variable domain reads GAGVSQSPSNKVTEKGKDVELRCDPISGHTALYWYRQSLGQGLEFLIYFQGNSAPDKSGLPSDRFSAERTGGSVSTLTIQRTQQEDSAVYLCASSFTGTGDYGYTFGSGTRLTVV.

This clonotype was counted between two and nine times. The CDR3 here is CASSLQGPDDGELFF. In nucleotides, the CDR3 is TGTGCCAGCAGCTTACAGGGACCAGATGACGGGGAGCTGTTTTTT. V is TRBV7-2 and J is TRBJ2-2; D is possibly TRBD1 or TRBD2 (5 bases each). Trimming shortened V by 2 bases and J by 7 bases, and 14 bases separated the two germline ends. CDR1 and CDR2 from the germline V gene are SGHTA and FQGNSA. The CDR3 has 15 amino acids.

This clonotype showed up many times. This sequence joins TRBV24-1 and TRBJ2-5, with D possibly being TRBD2 (5 bases). Germline V lookup: CDR1 KGHDR, CDR2 SFDVKD. The CDR3 loop spans 13 amino acids. V lost 8 bases and J 7 bases, leaving 16 bases between the germline ends. The CDR3 sequence is CATKSGEYGTQYF. CDR3 DNA: TGTGCCACCAAGTCTGGGGAGTATGGGACCCAGTACTTC.

The V gene is TRBV15, the J gene TRBJ1-3, with D unclear. Per germline, CDR1 LNHNV and CDR2 YYDKDF (reference sequence). The V gene lost 0 bases and the J gene lost 6 bases, with 15 bases spanning the gap. The CDR3 spans 16 residues. In nucleotides, the CDR3 is TGTGCCACCAGCAGAGATCAGTCAGGAAATTCAAACACCATATATTTT. Its translation: CATSRDQSGNSNTIYF.

The chain is built from TRBV4-3 and TRBJ1-5, with 7 bases identical to TRBD1. The germline V gene has CDR1 LGHNA and CDR2 YSLEER. The CDR3 length is 17 residues. Trimming at V came to 0 bases and at J to 6 bases, leaving 11 bases not matched to a gene. CDR3 protein: CASSQEIHRGDGQPQHF. CDR3 bases: TGCGCCAGCAGCCAAGAAATCCACAGGGGTGACGGTCAGCCCCAGCATTTT.

This clonotype has at least ten counts. The rearrangement uses TRBV10-3 and TRBJ2-7; D remains ambiguous. Germline loops: CDR1 ENHRY, CDR2 SYGVKD. Trimming took off 0 bases at V and 6 bases at J, with 15 bases between the two ends. The CDR3 contains 15 residues. This CDR3 is CAISESKGSPSEQYF. The CDR3 DNA reads as TGTGCCATCAGTGAGTCGAAAGGGTCCCCCTCCGAGCAGTACTTC.

V is TRBV24-1 and J is TRBJ1-1; D gene uncertain. The V gene's germline CDR1 is KGHDR and CDR2 SFDVKD. V dropped 4 bases and J dropped 1 base, with 6 bases sitting between them. The CDR3 consists of 13 residues. The chain's CDR3 is CATSENRNTEAFF. CDR3 nucleotides: TGTGCCACCAGTGAAAACAGGAACACTGAAGCTTTCTTT.

This clonotype has ten or more counts. Its ends do not fully match the called genes, so a read error is possible. This chain's CDR3 is CASRGGPTPYF. In DNA form, the CDR3 reads TGTGCCAGCAGAGGAGGGCCCACCCCGTACTTC. The chain recombines TRBV2 with TRBJ2-5; D perhaps matches TRBD2 (6 bases). The CDR3 contains 11 residues. Germline-derived CDR1 and CDR2 are SNHLY and FYNNEI.

The chain carries TRBV7-2 and TRBJ2-3; weak D call: TRBD2 (5 bases). The V gene's germline CDR1 is SGHTA and CDR2 FQGNSA. CDR3 length: 16 residues. Trimming pared 11 bases from V and 2 bases from J, leaving 23 bases between. As DNA, the CDR3 is TGTGCCGGCCCCCCAAGAGGCGGGTTATTCACAGATACGCAGTATTTT. Translating gives CAGPPRGGLFTDTQYF.

This clonotype was seen only a few times. This rearrangement joins TRBV2 to TRBJ2-3; D gene ambiguous. Trimming cost V 3 bases and J 0 bases, with 7 bases left between them. CDR1 and CDR2 (germline): SNHLY, FYNNEI. This CDR3 comprises 14 residues. CDR3 loop: CASSDRRSTDTQYF. In DNA, the CDR3 is TGTGCCAGCAGTGACCGCAGGAGCACAGATACGCAGTATTTT.